This T cell receptor beta chain was found in a study of vaccination and CD4 T cells after COVID-19 (dated by TCRdb to between 2021 and 2024). The study in broad terms: The convalescent cohort comprised six males and four females, including two Hispanic individuals, seven Caucasians, two Asians and one multiracial person. In around nine COVID-19 convalescent patients and several infection-naive healthy vaccine recipients, the spike-specific CD4+ TCR repertoire before mRNA vaccination was compared with the repertoire after mRNA vaccination. Post-COVID blood samples were collected from convalescent patients a median of approximately 93 days after diagnosis, with a range of roughly 30 to 161 days. Post-vaccine blood samples were obtained a median of approximately 70 days after the second vaccine dose, with a range of about 13 to 241 days. At the TCR clonotype level, an earlier paper using these donors assessed memory CD4+ T cell crossreactivity between SARS-CoV-2 and common cold coronavirus spike proteins. Participants got two doses of the Pfizer-BioNTech BNT162b2 vaccine (n=8) or two doses of the Moderna mRNA-1273 vaccine (n=2). In control cultures, a CEFX viral epitope pool was used as positive control, an HIV-1 Nef peptide pool was used as negative control, or no peptide was added. Overlapping spike peptide pools from SARS-CoV-2 and from the common cold coronaviruses HCoV-NL63, HCoV-OC43 and HCoV-229E were used as culture stimuli. What the work shows at the level of the full study, not this receptor alone: Among convalescent patients, a median about 86% of the SARS-CoV-2-reactive clones seen after vaccination appeared only after vaccination, which suggests priming specific to the vaccine. In convalescent patients, nearly all vaccine-specific clones (304 of 307) were found to be mono-reactive for SARS-CoV-2 spike rather than cross-reactive with common cold coronaviruses. Only a relatively small number of convalescent patients were included in the study, and early timepoints following natural infection were not analyzed. The median count of SARS-CoV-2-reactive clonotypes went up from some 23 after infection to about 40 after vaccination, although the change was not significant.

The CDR3 numbers 16 residues from cysteine through phenylalanine. Left in the record is the CDR3 DNA by itself, 48 bases read in frame from the first base. CDR1 is given as MNHEY and CDR2 as SVGEGT, both from the germline V gene. V is cut back by 6 bases and J by 6 bases, with 12 bases in the junction unmatched. The treatment or condition tag for this specimen amounts to: approximately nine-day PBMC culture with coronavirus spike peptide pools or control peptides (ViraFEST assay). CD4+ T cells from unexposed donors were collected before the COVID-19 pandemic (2011-2018). The ViraFEST assay, used in the study, expanded antigen-specific T cells with peptide pools and then identified the expanded clonotypes through TCR sequencing. Each well held 1.5 million to 2.5 million PBMCs cultured with roughly 10 ug/ml peptide pools in IMDM containing around 5% human AB serum and 10 IU/ml IL-2. On days 3 and 7, half of the culture medium was replaced with fresh IL-2-containing medium. CD4+ T cells were isolated after approximately ten days of culture through negative selection using the EasySep CD4+ T cell isolation kit. As cell number allowed, CD4+ T cells from unexposed donors were tested for reactivity to SARS-CoV-2 S and N and to four common cold coronavirus spike pools. Ficoll-Paque Plus gradient centrifugation was used to isolate PBMCs from whole blood, and the isolated PBMCs were then either used fresh or cryopreserved at -140C. In general, triplicate wells were set up for every culture condition. Leukapheresis product for the unexposed donors was purchased commercially.

The library was generated by PCR. DNA from cultured CD4+ T cells was subjected to TCR sequencing with the Oncomine TCR Beta short-read assay at the Johns Hopkins FTIC core. The QIAamp micro DNA kit was used to extract genomic DNA from the cultured CD4+ T cells. Oncomine TCR Beta libraries from cultured CD4+ T cells were pooled using unique dual indexes and sequenced on an Illumina iSeq 100. For the original study's pipeline: Non-productive sequences were removed, and CDR3s that did not start with C, did not end with F or W, or were shorter than 7 amino acids were discarded. Antigen-specific clonotypes were identified using the MANAFEST web application through comparison of peptide-stimulated wells with reference and other culture wells. An FDR below 0.05, an odds ratio above 5, and a productive frequency above 0.1% in at least two of three replicate wells were required for clones to be considered positive. Cross-reactive clonotypes were defined as significantly expanded in both SARS-CoV-2 spike wells and at least one common cold coronavirus spike condition. CDR3 homology was assessed with Levenshtein distances (stringdist) and unrooted phylogenetic trees (ape) in R version 3.6.1. The public reads were reprocessed in TCRdb via fastp at Q25 and MiXCR, keeping in-frame beta chains. All rows with the same CDR3 protein become a single entry with the most common DNA and genes. What appears here as the V and J calls and clone size reflects TCRdb's work, not the paper's. The sample profile shows 7,500 to 10,000 distinct CDR3 sequences; about 28% of them were found once. The ten largest clones capture around a quarter of the sample.

On this clonotype itself: Which antigen it targets is not known. Per-base quality was not reported, and no clone a single base away is much larger than it.

This TCR derives from a human donor in good health. The chain uses TRBV6-2 or TRBV6-3 and TRBJ2-2; the central 8 bases match TRBD1. Sequences were obtained from CD4+ T cells from blood, cultured in vitro. The encoded CDR3 is CASSLSGGANPGELFF. Here is the DNA: TGTGCCAGCAGCCTTTCAGGGGGCGCGAATCCCGGGGAGCTGTTTTTT.